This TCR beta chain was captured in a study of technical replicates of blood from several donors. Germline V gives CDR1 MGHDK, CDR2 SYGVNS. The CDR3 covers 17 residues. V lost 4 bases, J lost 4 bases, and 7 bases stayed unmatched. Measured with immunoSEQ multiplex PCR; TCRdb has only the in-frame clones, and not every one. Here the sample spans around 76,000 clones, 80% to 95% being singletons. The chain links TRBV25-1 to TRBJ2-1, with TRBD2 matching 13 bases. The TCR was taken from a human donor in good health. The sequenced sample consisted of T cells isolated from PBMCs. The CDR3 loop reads CASSATGTSGAYNEQFF. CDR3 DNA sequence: TGTGCCAGCAGTGCTACCGGGACTAGCGGGGCTTACAATGAGCAGTTCTTC.